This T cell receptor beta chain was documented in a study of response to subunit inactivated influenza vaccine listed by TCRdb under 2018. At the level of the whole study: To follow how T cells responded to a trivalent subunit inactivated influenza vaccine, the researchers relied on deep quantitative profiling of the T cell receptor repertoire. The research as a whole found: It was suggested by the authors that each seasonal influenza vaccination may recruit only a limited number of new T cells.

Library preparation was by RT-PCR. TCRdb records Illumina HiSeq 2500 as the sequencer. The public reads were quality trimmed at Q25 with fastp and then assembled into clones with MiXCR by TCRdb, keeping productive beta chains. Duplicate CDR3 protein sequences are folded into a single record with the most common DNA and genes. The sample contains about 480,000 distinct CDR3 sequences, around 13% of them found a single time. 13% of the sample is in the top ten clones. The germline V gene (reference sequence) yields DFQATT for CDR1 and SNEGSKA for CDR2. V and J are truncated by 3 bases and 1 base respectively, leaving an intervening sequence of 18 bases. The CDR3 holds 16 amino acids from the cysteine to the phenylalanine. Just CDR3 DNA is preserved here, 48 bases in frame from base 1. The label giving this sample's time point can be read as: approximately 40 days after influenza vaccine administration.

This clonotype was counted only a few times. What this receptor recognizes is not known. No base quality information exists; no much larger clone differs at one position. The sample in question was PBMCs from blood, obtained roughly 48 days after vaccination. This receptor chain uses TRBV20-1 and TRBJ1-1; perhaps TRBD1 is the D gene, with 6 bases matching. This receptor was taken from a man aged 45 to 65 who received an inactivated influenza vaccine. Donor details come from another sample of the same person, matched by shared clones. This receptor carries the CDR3 CSAREGFGQTNTEAFF. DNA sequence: TGCAGTGCTAGGGAGGGCTTCGGACAGACGAACACTGAAGCTTTCTTT.